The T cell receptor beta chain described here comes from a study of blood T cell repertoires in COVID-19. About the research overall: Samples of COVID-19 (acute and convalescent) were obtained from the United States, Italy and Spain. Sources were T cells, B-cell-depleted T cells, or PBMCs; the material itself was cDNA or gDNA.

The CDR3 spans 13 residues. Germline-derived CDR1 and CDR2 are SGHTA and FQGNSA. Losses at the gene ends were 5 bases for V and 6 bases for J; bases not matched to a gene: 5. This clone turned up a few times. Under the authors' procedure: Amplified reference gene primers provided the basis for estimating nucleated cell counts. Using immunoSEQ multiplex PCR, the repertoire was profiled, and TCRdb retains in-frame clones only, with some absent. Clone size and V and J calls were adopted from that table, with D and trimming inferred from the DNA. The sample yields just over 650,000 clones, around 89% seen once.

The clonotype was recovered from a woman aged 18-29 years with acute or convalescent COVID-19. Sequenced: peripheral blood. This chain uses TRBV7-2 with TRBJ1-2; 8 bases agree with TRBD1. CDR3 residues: CASSLTGDHGYTF. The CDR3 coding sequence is TGTGCCAGCAGCCTGACAGGGGATCATGGCTACACCTTC.